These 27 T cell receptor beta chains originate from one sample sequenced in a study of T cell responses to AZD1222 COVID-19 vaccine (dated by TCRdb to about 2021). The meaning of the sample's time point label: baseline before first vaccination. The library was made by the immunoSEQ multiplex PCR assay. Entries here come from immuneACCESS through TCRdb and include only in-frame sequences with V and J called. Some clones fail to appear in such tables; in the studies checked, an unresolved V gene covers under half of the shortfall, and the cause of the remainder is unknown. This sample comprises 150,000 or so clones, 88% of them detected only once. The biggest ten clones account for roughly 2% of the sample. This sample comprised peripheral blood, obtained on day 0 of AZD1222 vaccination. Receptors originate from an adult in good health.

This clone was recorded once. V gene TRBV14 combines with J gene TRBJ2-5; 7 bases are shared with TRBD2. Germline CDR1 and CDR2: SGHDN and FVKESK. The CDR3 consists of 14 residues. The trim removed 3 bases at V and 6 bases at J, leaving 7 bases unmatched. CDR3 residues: CASSQAGGVQTQYF. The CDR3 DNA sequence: TGTGCCAGCAGCCAGGCTGGGGGGGTCCAGACCCAGTACTTC.

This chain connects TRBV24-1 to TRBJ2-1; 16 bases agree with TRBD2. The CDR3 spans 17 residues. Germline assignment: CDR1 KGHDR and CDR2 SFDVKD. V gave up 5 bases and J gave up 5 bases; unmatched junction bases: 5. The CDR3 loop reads CATSGGGTSGRDNEQFF. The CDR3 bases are TGTGCCACCAGTGGGGGAGGGACTAGCGGGAGGGACAATGAGCAGTTCTTC.

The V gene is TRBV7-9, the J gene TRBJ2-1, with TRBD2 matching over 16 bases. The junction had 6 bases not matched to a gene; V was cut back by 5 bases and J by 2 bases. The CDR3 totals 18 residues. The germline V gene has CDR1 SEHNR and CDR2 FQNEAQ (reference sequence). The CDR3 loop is CASSPGLAGGRAYNEQFF. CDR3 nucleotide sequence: TGTGCCAGCAGCCCGGGACTAGCGGGAGGGCGGGCCTACAATGAGCAGTTCTTC.

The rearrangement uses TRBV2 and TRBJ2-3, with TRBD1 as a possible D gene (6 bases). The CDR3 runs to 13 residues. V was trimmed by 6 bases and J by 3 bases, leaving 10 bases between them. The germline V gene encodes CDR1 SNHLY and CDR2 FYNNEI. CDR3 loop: CASRLGTTDTQYF. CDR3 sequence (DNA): TGTGCCAGCAGGTTAGGGACAACAGATACGCAGTATTTT.

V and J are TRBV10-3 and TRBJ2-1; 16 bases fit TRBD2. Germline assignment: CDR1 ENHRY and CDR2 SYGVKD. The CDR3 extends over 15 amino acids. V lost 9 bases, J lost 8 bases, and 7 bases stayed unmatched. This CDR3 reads CAIGTSGRGSDEQFF. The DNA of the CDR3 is TGTGCCATTGGGACTAGCGGGAGGGGTTCCGATGAGCAGTTCTTC.

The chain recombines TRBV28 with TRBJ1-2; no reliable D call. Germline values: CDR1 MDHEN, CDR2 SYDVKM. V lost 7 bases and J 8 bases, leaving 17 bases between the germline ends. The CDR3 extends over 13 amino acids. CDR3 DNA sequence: TGTGCCAGCACCGAAGCCCGGGGTAGCGGCTACACCTTC. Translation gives CASTEARGSGYTF.

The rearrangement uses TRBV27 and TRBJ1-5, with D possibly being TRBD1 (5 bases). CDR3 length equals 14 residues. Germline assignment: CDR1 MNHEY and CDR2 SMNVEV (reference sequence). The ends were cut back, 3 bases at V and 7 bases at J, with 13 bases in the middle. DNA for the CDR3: TGTGCCAGCAGTTTCGGGGGAAGTGGGCAGCCCCAGCATTTT. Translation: CASSFGGSGQPQHF.

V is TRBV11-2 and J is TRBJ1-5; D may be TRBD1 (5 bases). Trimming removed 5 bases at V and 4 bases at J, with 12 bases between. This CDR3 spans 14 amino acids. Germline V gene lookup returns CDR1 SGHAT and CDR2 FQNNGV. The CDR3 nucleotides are TGTGCCAGCAGCCCGTCGGGGGGAAATCAGCCCCAGCATTTT. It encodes CASSPSGGNQPQHF.

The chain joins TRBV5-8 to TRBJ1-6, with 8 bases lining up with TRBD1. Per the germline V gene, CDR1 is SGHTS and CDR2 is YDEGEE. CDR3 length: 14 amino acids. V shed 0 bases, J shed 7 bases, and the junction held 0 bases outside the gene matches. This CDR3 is CASSLGDRNSPLHF. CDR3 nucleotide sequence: TGTGCCAGCAGCTTGGGGGACAGGAATTCACCCCTCCACTTT.

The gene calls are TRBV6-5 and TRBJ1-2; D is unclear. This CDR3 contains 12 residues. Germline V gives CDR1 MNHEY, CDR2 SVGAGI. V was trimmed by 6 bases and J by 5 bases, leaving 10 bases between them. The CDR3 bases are TGTGCCAGCAGACTCACGGGGTATGGCTACACCTTC. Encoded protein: CASRLTGYGYTF.

Written as DNA, the CDR3 is TGTGCCAGCAGAGAGGGGGTGGATCAGCCCCAGCATTTT. Translating it yields CASREGVDQPQHF. V usage is TRBV28 and J usage is TRBJ1-5; D might be TRBD1 (6 bases). The CDR3 sequence is 13 residues long. Per germline, CDR1 MDHEN and CDR2 SYDVKM. V gave up 6 bases and J gave up 5 bases, with 11 bases separating them.

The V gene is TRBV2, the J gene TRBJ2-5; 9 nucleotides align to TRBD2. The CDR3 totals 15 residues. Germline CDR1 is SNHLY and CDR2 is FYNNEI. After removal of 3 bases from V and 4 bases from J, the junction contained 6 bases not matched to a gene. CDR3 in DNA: TGTGCCAGCAGTGAGGAGGGTAGCGGGAGAGAGACCCAGTACTTC. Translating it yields CASSEEGSGRETQYF. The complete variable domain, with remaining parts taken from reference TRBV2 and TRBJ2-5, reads EPEVTQTPSHQVTQMGQEVILRCVPISNHLYFYWYRQILGQKVEFLVSFYNNEISEKSEIFDDQFSVERPDGSNFTLKIRSTKLEDSAMYFCASSEEGSGRETQYFGPGTRLLVL.

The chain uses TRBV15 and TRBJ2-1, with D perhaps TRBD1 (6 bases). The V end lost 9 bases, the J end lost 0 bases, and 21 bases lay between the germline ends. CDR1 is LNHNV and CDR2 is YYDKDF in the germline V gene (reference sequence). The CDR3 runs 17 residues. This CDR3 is CATSGPSRGGSYNEQFF. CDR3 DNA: TGTGCCACGTCCGGGCCCAGCCGAGGGGGCTCCTACAATGAGCAGTTCTTC.

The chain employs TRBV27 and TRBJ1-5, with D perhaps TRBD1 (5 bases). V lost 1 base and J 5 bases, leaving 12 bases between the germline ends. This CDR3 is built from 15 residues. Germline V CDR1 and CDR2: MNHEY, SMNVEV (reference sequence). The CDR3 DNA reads TGTGCCAGCAGTTTATTTAACGGGGCGGATCAGCCCCAGCATTTT. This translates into CASSLFNGADQPQHF.

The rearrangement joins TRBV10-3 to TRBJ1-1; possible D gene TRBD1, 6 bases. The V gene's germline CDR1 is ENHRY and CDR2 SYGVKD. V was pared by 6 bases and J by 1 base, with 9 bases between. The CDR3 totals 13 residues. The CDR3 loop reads CAIRQGQNTEAFF. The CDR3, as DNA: TGTGCCATCAGACAGGGCCAGAACACTGAAGCTTTCTTT.

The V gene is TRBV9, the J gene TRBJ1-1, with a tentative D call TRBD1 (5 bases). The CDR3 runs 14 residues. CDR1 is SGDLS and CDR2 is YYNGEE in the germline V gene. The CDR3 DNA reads TGTACCTTACCCCGGGGGACTTTGAACACTGAAGCTTTCTTT. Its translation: CTLPRGTLNTEAFF.

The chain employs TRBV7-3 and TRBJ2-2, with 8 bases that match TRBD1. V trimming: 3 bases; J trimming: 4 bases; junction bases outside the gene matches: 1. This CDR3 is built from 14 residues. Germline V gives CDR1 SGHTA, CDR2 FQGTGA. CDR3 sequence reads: CASSFTGGTGELFF. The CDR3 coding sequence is TGTGCCAGCAGCTTTACAGGGGGCACCGGGGAGCTGTTTTTT. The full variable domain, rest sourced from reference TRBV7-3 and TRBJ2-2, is GAGVSQTPSNKVTEKGKYVELRCDPISGHTALYWYRQSLGQGPEFLIYFQGTGAADDSGLPNDRFFAVRPEGSVSTLKIQRTERGDSAVYLCASSFTGGTGELFFGEGSRLTVL.

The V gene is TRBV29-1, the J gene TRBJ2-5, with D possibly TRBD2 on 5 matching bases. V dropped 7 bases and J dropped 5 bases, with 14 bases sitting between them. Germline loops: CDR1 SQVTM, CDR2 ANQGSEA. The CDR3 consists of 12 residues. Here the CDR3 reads CSARLAGETQYF. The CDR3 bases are TGCAGCGCCCGGCTAGCAGGCGAGACCCAGTACTTC.

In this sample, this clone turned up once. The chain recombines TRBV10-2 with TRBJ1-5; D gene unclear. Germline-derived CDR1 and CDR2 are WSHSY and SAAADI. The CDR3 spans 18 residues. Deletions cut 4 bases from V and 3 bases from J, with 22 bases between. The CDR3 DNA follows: TGCGCCAGCAGTGGGCGAGTGGCCGGCCCCCGTAACAATCAGCCCCAGCATTTT. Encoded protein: CASSGRVAGPRNNQPQHF.

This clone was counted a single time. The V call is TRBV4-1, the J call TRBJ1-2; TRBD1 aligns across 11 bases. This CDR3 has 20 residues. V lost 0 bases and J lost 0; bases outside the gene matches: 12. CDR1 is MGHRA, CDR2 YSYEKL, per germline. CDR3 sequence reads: CASSQDRGTGGPLANYGYTF. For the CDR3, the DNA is TGCGCCAGCAGCCAAGACCGAGGGACAGGGGGTCCTCTAGCTAACTATGGCTACACCTTC.

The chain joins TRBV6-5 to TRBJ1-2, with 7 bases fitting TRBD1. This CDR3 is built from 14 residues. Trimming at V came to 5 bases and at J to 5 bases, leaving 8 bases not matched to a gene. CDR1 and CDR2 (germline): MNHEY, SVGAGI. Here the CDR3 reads CASSRRQGRYGYTF. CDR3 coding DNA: TGTGCCAGCAGTCGACGACAGGGCCGGTATGGCTACACCTTC.

CDR3 protein: CSVEGDYYGYTF. The DNA of the CDR3 is TGCAGCGTTGAGGGAGATTACTATGGCTACACCTTC. V gene TRBV29-1 combines with J gene TRBJ1-2, with D unresolved. The CDR3 spans 12 residues. Germline CDR1 reads SQVTM; CDR2 reads ANQGSEA. Trimming pared 3 bases from V and 3 bases from J, leaving 8 bases between. The entire variable domain, with the rest obtained from reference TRBV29-1 and TRBJ1-2, is as follows: SAVISQKPSRDICQRGTSLTIQCQVDSQVTMMFWYRQQPGQSLTLIATANQGSEATYESGFVIDKFPISRPNLTFSTLTVSNMSPEDSSIYLCSVEGDYYGYTFGSGTRLTVV.

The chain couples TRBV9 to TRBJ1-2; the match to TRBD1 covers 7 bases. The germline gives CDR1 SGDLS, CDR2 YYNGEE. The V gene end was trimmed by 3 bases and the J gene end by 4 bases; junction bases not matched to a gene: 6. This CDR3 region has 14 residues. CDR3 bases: TGTGCCAGCAGCGGGGGGGACAGCCCCTATGGCTACACCTTC. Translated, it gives CASSGGDSPYGYTF.

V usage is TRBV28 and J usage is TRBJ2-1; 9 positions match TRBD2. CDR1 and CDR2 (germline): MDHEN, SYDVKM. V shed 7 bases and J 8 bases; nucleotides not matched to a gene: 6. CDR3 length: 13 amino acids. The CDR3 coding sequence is TGTGCCAGCACTAGCGGGATAAACTATGAGCAGTTCTTC. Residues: CASTSGINYEQFF. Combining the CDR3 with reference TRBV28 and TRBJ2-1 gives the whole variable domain DVKVTQSSRYLVKRTGEKVFLECVQDMDHENMFWYRQDPGLGLRLIYFSYDVKMKEKGDIPEGYSVSREKKERFSLILESASTNQTSMYLCASTSGINYEQFFGPGTRLTVL.

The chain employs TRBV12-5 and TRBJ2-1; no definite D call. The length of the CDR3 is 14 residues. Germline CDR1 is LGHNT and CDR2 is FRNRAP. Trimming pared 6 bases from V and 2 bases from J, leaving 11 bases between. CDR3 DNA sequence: TGTGCTAGTGGACTGCGACCTACCTACAATGAGCAGTTCTTC. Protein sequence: CASGLRPTYNEQFF.

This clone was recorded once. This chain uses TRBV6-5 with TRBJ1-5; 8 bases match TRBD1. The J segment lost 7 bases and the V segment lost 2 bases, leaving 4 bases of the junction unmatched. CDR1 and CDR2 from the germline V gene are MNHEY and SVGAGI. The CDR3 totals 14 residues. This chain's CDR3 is CASSYTQGGQPQHF. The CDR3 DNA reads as TGTGCCAGCAGTTACACACAGGGGGGGCAGCCCCAGCATTTT.

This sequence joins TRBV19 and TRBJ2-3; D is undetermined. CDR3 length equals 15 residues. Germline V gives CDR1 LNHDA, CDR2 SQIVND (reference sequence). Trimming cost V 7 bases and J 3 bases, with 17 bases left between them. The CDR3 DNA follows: TGTGCCAGTAAATTCGGCCCGCTCAGGACAGATACGCAGTATTTT. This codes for CASKFGPLRTDTQYF.